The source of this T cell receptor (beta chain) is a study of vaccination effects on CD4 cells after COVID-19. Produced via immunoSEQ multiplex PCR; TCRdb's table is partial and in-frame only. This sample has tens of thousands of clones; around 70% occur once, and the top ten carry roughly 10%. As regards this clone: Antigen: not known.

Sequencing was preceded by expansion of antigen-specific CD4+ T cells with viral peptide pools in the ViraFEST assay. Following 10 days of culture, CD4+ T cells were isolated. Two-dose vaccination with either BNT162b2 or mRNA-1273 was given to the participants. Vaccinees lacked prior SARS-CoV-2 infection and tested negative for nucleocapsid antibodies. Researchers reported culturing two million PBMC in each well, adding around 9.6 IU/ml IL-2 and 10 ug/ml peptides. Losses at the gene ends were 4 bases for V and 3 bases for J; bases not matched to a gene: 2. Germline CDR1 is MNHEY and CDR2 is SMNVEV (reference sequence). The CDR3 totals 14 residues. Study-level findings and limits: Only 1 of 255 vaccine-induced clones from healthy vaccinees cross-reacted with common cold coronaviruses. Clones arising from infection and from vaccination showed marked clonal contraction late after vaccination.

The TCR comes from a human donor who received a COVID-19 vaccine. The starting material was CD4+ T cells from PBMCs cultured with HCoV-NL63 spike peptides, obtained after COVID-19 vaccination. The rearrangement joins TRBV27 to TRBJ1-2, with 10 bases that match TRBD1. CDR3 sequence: CASSWTGGDYGYTF. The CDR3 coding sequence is TGTGCCAGCAGTTGGACAGGGGGTGACTATGGCTACACCTTC.